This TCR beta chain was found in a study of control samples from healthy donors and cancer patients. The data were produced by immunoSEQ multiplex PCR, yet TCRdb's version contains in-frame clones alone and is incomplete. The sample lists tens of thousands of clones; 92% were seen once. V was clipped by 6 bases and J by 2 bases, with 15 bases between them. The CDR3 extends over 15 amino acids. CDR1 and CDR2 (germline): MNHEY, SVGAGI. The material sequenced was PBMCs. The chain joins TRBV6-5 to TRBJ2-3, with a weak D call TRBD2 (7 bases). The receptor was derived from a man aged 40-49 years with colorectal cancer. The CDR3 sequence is CASRGGAYNTDTQYF. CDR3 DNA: TGTGCCAGCAGAGGGGGGGCGTATAACACAGATACGCAGTATTTT.